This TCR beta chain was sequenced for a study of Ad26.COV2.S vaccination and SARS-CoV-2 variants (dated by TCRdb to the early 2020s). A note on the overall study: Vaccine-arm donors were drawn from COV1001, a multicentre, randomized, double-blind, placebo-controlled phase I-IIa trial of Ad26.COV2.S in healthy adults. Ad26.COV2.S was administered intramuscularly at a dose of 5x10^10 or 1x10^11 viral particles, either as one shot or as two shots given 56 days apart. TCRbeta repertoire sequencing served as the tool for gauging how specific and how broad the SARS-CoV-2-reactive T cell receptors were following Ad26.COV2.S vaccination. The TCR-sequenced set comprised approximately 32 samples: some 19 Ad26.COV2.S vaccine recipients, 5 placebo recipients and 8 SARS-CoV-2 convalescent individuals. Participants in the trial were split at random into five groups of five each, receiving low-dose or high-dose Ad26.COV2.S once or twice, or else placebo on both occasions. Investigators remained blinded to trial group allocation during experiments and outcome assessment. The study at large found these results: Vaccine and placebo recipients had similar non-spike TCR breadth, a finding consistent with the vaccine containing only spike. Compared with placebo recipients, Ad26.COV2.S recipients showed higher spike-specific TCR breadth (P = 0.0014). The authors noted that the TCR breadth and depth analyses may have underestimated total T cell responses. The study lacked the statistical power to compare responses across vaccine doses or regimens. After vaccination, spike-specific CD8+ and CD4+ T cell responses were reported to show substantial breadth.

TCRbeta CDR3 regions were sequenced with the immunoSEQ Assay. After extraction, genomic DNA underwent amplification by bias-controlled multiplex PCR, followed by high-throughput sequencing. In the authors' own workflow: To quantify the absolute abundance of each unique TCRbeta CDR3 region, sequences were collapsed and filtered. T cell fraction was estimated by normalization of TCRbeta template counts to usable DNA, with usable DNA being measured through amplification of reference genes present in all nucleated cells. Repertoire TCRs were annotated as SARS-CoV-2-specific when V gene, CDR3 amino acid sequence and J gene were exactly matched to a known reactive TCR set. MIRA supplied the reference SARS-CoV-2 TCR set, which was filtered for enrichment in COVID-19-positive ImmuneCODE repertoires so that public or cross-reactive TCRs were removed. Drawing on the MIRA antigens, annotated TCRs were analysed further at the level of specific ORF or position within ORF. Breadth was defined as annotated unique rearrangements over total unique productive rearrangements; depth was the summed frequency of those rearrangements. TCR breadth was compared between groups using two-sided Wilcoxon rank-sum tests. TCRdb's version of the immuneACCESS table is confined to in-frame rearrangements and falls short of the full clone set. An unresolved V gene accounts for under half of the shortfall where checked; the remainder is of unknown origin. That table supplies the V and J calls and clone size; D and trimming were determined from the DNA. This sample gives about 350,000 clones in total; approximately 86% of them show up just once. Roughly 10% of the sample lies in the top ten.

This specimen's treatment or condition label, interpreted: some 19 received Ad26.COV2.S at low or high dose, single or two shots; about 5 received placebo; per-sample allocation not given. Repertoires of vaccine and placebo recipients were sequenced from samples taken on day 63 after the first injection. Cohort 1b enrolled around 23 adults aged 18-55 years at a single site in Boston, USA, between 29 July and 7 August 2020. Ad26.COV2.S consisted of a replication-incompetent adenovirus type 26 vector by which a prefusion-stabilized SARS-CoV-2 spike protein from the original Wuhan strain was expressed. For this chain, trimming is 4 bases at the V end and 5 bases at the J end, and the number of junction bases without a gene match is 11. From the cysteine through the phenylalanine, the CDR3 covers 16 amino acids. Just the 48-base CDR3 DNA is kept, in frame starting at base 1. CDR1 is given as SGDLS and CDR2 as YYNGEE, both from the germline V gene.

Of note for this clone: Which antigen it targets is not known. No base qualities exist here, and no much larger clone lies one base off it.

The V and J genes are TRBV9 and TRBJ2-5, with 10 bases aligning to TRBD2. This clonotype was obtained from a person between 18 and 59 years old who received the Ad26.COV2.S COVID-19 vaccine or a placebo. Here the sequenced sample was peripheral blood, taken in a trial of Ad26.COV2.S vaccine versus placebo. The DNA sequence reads TGTGCCAGCAGCCTCTCCGGGACTAGCGTTTCGGAGACCCAGTACTTC. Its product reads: CASSLSGTSVSETQYF.